One and the same sample provided the 25 T cell receptor beta chains below, sequenced in a study of T cell responses to AZD1222 COVID-19 vaccine (dated by TCRdb to the early 2020s). Library generation was performed with the immunoSEQ multiplex PCR assay. TCRdb stores this immuneACCESS table with in-frame sequences only. Part of the clones is absent; in the studies checked, under half of the shortfall reflects unresolved V genes, and no reason is known for the rest. The sample table shows about 81,000 clones, and around 93% are seen once. The ten most abundant clones make up roughly 8% of the sample. Explained via the paper, the time point label denotes: about 28 days (+/-7) after the second vaccine dose. The sequenced sample was peripheral blood, obtained 28 days after the second AZD1222 dose. These receptors were taken from an adult who received the AZD1222 COVID-19 vaccine.

This clone has just one count. This sequence joins TRBV6-5 and TRBJ1-4; D is uncertain. Germline values: CDR1 MNHEY, CDR2 SVGAGI. CDR3 length: 13 amino acids. V was pared by 8 bases and J by 6 bases, with 13 bases between. This CDR3 is CASGQNTDEKLFF. The CDR3 DNA is TGTGCCAGCGGCCAAAACACAGATGAAAAACTGTTTTTT.

This clone was recorded once. The genes are TRBV7-3 and TRBJ2-5, with 13 positions matching TRBD2. Germline trimming cut 4 bases from V and 4 bases from J; bases unmatched to any gene: 3. The CDR3 totals 15 residues. Germline-derived CDR1 and CDR2 are SGHTA and FQGTGA. DNA of the CDR3: TGTGCCAGCAGCTCCGGGACTAGCGGGACAGAGACCCAGTACTTC. Protein sequence: CASSSGTSGTETQYF.

The chain combines TRBV28 with TRBJ1-5, with D possibly being TRBD1 (6 bases). Deletions cut 6 bases from V and 0 bases from J, with 15 bases between. The germline CDR1 and CDR2 sequences are MDHEN and SYDVKM. CDR3 length equals 16 residues. CDR3 DNA: TGTGCCAGCAGCCTAAACAGGGTGAATAGCAATCAGCCCCAGCATTTT. Its translation: CASSLNRVNSNQPQHF.

DNA for the CDR3: TGTGCCAGCAGCTTAGCCGCCACCGGTGTGGGGGAAAAACTGTTTTTT. Translating gives CASSLAATGVGEKLFF. The chain links TRBV7-2 to TRBJ1-4, with D unresolved. Trimming removed 0 bases at V and 8 bases at J, with 16 bases between. The CDR3 is made up of 16 amino acids. CDR1 and CDR2 (germline): SGHTA, FQGNSA. The variable domain in full, completed from reference TRBV7-2 and TRBJ1-4, reads GAGVSQSPSNKVTEKGKDVELRCDPISGHTALYWYRQSLGQGLEFLIYFQGNSAPDKSGLPSDRFSAERTGGSVSTLTIQRTQQEDSAVYLCASSLAATGVGEKLFFGSGTQLSVL.

The chain couples TRBV7-3 to TRBJ2-3; no definite D call. The germline V gene has CDR1 SGHTA and CDR2 FQGTGA. Trimming left V 3 bases short and J 6 bases short, with 10 bases between. The CDR3 is 13 residues long. The CDR3 DNA reads TGTGCCAGCAGCTTGGGGTGGTGGGATACGCAGTATTTT. Translated, it gives CASSLGWWDTQYF.

CDR3 amino acids: CSVGDLDPGNTIYF. CDR3 nucleotide sequence: TGCAGCGTTGGGGACCTGGACCCTGGAAACACCATATATTTT. This chain connects TRBV29-1 to TRBJ1-3; tentative D call: TRBD1 (5 bases). CDR3 length equals 14 residues. Germline CDR1 and CDR2: SQVTM and ANQGSEA. Trimming removed 4 bases from V and 2 bases from J, with 12 bases in between. The full variable domain, its missing parts supplied by reference TRBV29-1 and TRBJ1-3, is SAVISQKPSRDICQRGTSLTIQCQVDSQVTMMFWYRQQPGQSLTLIATANQGSEATYESGFVIDKFPISRPNLTFSTLTVSNMSPEDSSIYLCSVGDLDPGNTIYFGEGSWLTVV.

This chain connects TRBV6-5 to TRBJ2-7; D is ambiguous. Per the germline V gene, CDR1 is MNHEY and CDR2 is SVGAGI. The length of the CDR3 is 16 residues. With 2 bases removed from V and 0 bases from J, the gap between germline ends came to 14 bases. CDR3 sequence (DNA): TGTGCCAGCAGTTACGCCCGATTTTCCAGCTCCTACGAGCAGTACTTC. Protein: CASSYARFSSSYEQYF.

V usage is TRBV27 and J usage is TRBJ1-5; D call uncertain. The CDR3 runs 14 residues. Trimming took off 4 bases at V and 3 bases at J, with 10 bases between the two ends. The germline CDR1 and CDR2 sequences are MNHEY and SMNVEV (reference sequence). The CDR3 is CASSSLLTNQPQHF. CDR3 coding DNA: TGTGCCAGCAGTTCCCTACTTACCAATCAGCCCCAGCATTTT.

This chain links TRBV4-2 with TRBJ1-4; perhaps TRBD1 as D (5 bases). CDR3 length: 16 residues. Germline V gene data show CDR1 as LGHNA and CDR2 as YNFKEQ. V shed 1 base and J shed 0 bases, with 9 bases lying between them. The CDR3 nucleotides read TGTGCCAGCAGCCAAGGGGGACCCGCAACTAATGAAAAACTGTTTTTT. This translates into CASSQGGPATNEKLFF.

The chain joins TRBV7-2 to TRBJ1-5; D is unclear. The V end lost 2 bases, the J end lost 3 bases, and 5 bases lay between the germline ends. Germline V gene sequence: CDR1 SGHTA, CDR2 FQGNSA. This CDR3 has 13 residues. This CDR3 reads CASSLRVNQPQHF. The CDR3 DNA reads as TGTGCCAGCAGCTTACGGGTCAATCAGCCCCAGCATTTT.

The CDR3 here is CASRDPWRIPYEQYF. CDR3 nucleotides: TGTGCCAGCAGAGACCCTTGGCGGATACCCTACGAGCAGTACTTC. The V call is TRBV2, the J call TRBJ2-7; D is unresolved. V shed 6 bases and J shed 2 bases, with 17 bases lying between them. Germline loops: CDR1 SNHLY, CDR2 FYNNEI. CDR3 length equals 15 residues.

The chain combines TRBV18 with TRBJ2-3; the match to TRBD2 covers 8 bases. Germline CDR1 KGHSH, CDR2 LQKENI. The CDR3 contains 16 residues. The junction had 8 bases not matched to a gene; V was cut back by 3 bases and J by 3 bases. This CDR3 is CASSPPLAARTDTQYF. CDR3 nucleotides: TGTGCCAGCTCACCCCCACTAGCGGCAAGAACAGATACGCAGTATTTT. Based on the CDR3 plus reference TRBV18 and TRBJ2-3, the full variable domain is NAGVMQNPRHLVRRRGQEARLRCSPMKGHSHVYWYRQLPEEGLKFMVYLQKENIIDESGMPKERFSAEFPKEGPSILRIQQVVRGDSAAYFCASSPPLAARTDTQYFGPGTRLTVL.

This rearrangement joins TRBV2 to TRBJ2-1, with 8 bases fitting TRBD2. The junction had 5 bases not matched to a gene; V was cut back by 3 bases and J by 10 bases. The CDR3 is made up of 13 amino acids. CDR1 and CDR2 from the germline V gene are SNHLY and FYNNEI. In DNA, the CDR3 is TGTGCCAGCAGTGATTGGCTAGCGGGCGAGCAGTTCTTC. Translation gives CASSDWLAGEQFF.

This clone was seen a handful of times. The V gene is TRBV2, the J gene TRBJ2-2, with D possibly matching TRBD1 (6 bases). The germline CDR1 and CDR2 sequences are SNHLY and FYNNEI. The CDR3 runs 13 residues. The ends were cut back, 4 bases at V and 7 bases at J, with 10 bases in the middle. CDR3 residues: CASSVRGGGELFF. CDR3 sequence (DNA): TGTGCCAGCAGTGTCAGGGGCGGCGGGGAGCTGTTTTTT.

This rearrangement joins TRBV5-6 to TRBJ1-4; TRBD1 aligns across 7 bases. The CDR3 is made up of 15 amino acids. The junction had 4 bases not matched to a gene; V was cut back by 2 bases and J by 3 bases. CDR1 is SGHDT and CDR2 is YYEEEE in the germline V gene. CDR3 coding DNA: TGTGCCAGCAGCTTTAGGGGGCACGCTAATGAAAAACTGTTTTTT. Its translation is CASSFRGHANEKLFF.

This sequence joins TRBV5-1 and TRBJ1-2, with 8 bases fitting TRBD1. This CDR3 is built from 14 residues. In germline, CDR1 is SGHRS, CDR2 YFSETQ. J gave up 7 bases and V 4 bases, and 9 bases lay outside the gene matches. CDR3 sequence (DNA): TGCGCCAGCAGCCCGGGACAGGTGGGTTCTGGCTACACCTTC. Residues: CASSPGQVGSGYTF. Looking up the rest from reference TRBV5-1 and TRBJ1-2 gives the full variable domain: KAGVTQTPRYLIKTRGQQVTLSCSPISGHRSVSWYQQTPGQGLQFLFEYFSETQRNKGNFPGRFSGRQFSNSRSEMNVSTLELGDSALYLCASSPGQVGSGYTFGSGTRLTVV.

CDR3 loop: CASNPGTFRGEQYF. CDR3 nucleotides: TGTGCCAGCAATCCCGGGACTTTCCGTGGCGAGCAGTACTTC. This sequence joins TRBV5-6 and TRBJ2-7, with a weak D call TRBD2 (6 bases). V shed 6 bases and J shed 6 bases, with 19 bases lying between them. CDR3 length equals 14 residues. In germline, CDR1 is SGHDT, CDR2 YYEEEE.

This clone was counted between two and nine times. The V gene is TRBV10-3, the J gene TRBJ2-1; 15 bases line up with TRBD2. Germline V gene sequence: CDR1 ENHRY, CDR2 SYGVKD. This CDR3 is 16 amino acids long. Trimming took 6 bases from V and 7 from J; bases not matched to a gene: 7. This CDR3 reads CAIRDGTSGRLNEQFF. The CDR3 nucleotides are TGTGCCATCAGGGATGGGACTAGCGGGAGGTTGAATGAGCAGTTCTTC.

A remark on this clone: The identical CDR3 is also encoded by other nucleotide sequences in the sample. The chain employs TRBV2 and TRBJ2-2, with TRBD2 matching 10 bases. The CDR3 spans 15 residues. From germline, CDR1 is SNHLY and CDR2 FYNNEI. V shed 4 bases and J 1 base; nucleotides not matched to a gene: 0. CDR3 sequence: CASSGTSGNTGELFF. The CDR3 DNA reads as TGTGCCAGCAGTGGGACTAGCGGGAACACCGGGGAGCTGTTTTTT.

CDR3 in amino acids: CASQLAGGHGQYF. CDR3 DNA sequence: TGTGCCAGCCAACTAGCGGGAGGGCATGGGCAGTACTTC. J is TRBJ2-7 and V is TRBV5-4, with 13 bases matching TRBD2. J gave up 9 bases and V 7 bases, and 7 bases lay outside the gene matches. Looked up from germline, CDR1 is SGHNT and CDR2 is YYREEE (reference sequence). The CDR3 length is 13 residues. Complete variable domain (other parts from reference TRBV5-4 and TRBJ2-7): ETGVTQSPTHLIKTRGQQVTLRCSSQSGHNTVSWYQQALGQGPQFIFQYYREEENGRGNFPPRFSGLQFPNYSSELNVNALELDDSALYLCASQLAGGHGQYFGPGTRLTVT.

The V call is TRBV9, the J call TRBJ1-1; D call uncertain. Trimming pared 0 bases from V and 8 bases from J, leaving 11 bases between. The CDR3 sequence is 13 residues long. Germline V gives CDR1 SGDLS, CDR2 YYNGEE. The CDR3 DNA follows: TGTGCCAGCAGCGTAGGAGATGGTCTAGAAGCTTTCTTT. This codes for CASSVGDGLEAFF.

This clone was recorded a few times. The chain joins TRBV28 to TRBJ2-2; 7 bases line up with TRBD1. The CDR3 runs to 15 residues. Trimming cost V 4 bases and J 6 bases; bases outside gene matches: 8. The germline gives CDR1 MDHEN, CDR2 SYDVKM. CDR3 DNA: TGTGCCAGCAGTTGGGGACAGTTGGAGGCCGGGGAGCTGTTTTTT. It encodes CASSWGQLEAGELFF. The variable domain in full, completed from reference TRBV28 and TRBJ2-2, reads DVKVTQSSRYLVKRTGEKVFLECVQDMDHENMFWYRQDPGLGLRLIYFSYDVKMKEKGDIPEGYSVSREKKERFSLILESASTNQTSMYLCASSWGQLEAGELFFGEGSRLTVL.

The chain carries TRBV5-1 and TRBJ2-1, with unresolved D. Germline V gene lookup returns CDR1 SGHRS and CDR2 YFSETQ. This CDR3 has 14 amino acids. V was clipped by 0 bases and J by 7 bases, with 11 bases between them. In nucleotides, the CDR3 is TGCGCCAGCAGCTTGGCCATCCTTGAGAATGAGCAGTTCTTC. It is translated as CASSLAILENEQFF.

As to this clone: The same CDR3 can be traced to other DNA sequences in this sample. The V and J genes are TRBV10-3 and TRBJ1-1, with D unclear. CDR3 length: 13 amino acids. The germline V gene encodes CDR1 ENHRY and CDR2 SYGVKD. V was trimmed by 4 bases and J by 1 base, leaving 7 bases between them. The CDR3 region has the DNA TGTGCCATCAGTGGCCAGGAGAACACTGAAGCTTTCTTT. As protein: CAISGQENTEAFF.

This sequence joins TRBV6-1 and TRBJ2-2; D uncertain. Germline V gives CDR1 MNHNS, CDR2 SASEGT. The length of the CDR3 is 13 residues. Trimming pared 2 bases from V and 5 bases from J, leaving 6 bases between. The CDR3 DNA reads as TGTGCCAGCAGTGAAAGTTGGACCGGGGAGCTGTTTTTT. Encoded protein: CASSESWTGELFF.